The 2 T cell receptor beta chains in this list originate from one sample, sequenced in a study of T-cell memory formation after mild COVID-19. TCRdb reanalysed the 5' RACE reads using MiXCR and keeps one entry per CDR3 protein. Of about 540,000 distinct CDR3 sequences in the sample, about a fifth are singletons; the top ten hold approximately 12%. The sequenced sample consisted of PBMCs or a T cell subset sorted from them (not recorded which). The receptors derive from an adult woman who had mild COVID-19 (a few samples of this study predate the infection). Cell type and time point are not known.

This clonotype came up a few times. The chain employs TRBV30 and TRBJ1-3; no firm D call. The CDR3 has 14 residues. Germline V gene sequence: CDR1 GTSNPN, CDR2 SVGIG (reference sequence). Trimming stripped 2 bases from V and 0 bases from J, with 8 bases between. In DNA, the CDR3 is TGTGCCTGGAGTTCCACGAACTCTGGAAACACCATATATTTT. This codes for CAWSSTNSGNTIYF.

This clonotype came up a few times. The chain links TRBV18 to TRBJ2-1; D remains unclear. This CDR3 has 13 amino acids. V lost 5 bases, J lost 9 bases, and 14 bases lay in between. Germline CDR1 reads KGHSH; CDR2 reads LQKENI. The CDR3 nucleotides read TGTGCCAGCTCAATCCGACCGGCGAGTGAGCAGTTCTTC. It specifies CASSIRPASEQFF.